This TCR beta chain stems from a study of T cell changes during pregnancy in multiple sclerosis (dated by TCRdb to about 2019). In the study overall: Changes in the T cell repertoire over the course of pregnancy were examined in this study in women with multiple sclerosis.

About this clone itself: There is no known antigen for this receptor. There are no base qualities to consult, and no much larger clone falls within one base.

The CDR3 contains 14 residues, cysteine and phenylalanine counted. Solely the CDR3 DNA is kept, with 42 bases framed from the first base. The germline V gene supplies CDR1 SGHDN and CDR2 FVKESK. Unmatched junction bases come to 2, with V trimmed by 1 base and J by 9 bases. Libraries were built with the immunoSEQ multiplex PCR assay. As stored in TCRdb, this immuneACCESS dataset retains in-frame rearrangements with V and J assigned. A fraction of the clones does not appear; measured against another copy, unresolved V genes explain less than half of the discrepancy, and the remainder lacks a known reason. This sample holds about 58,000 clones; about 90% were observed only once. The top ten clonotypes cover approximately 0.45% of the sample.

This TCR was sampled from a female donor in good health, enrolled as a control in a pregnancy study. Recombination linked TRBV14 to TRBJ2-1; 11 bases in the middle match TRBD2. The sample consisted of CD4+ T cells from peripheral blood mononuclear cells, taken after pregnancy. The encoded CDR3 is CASSQGLAGGEQFF. The DNA sequence is as follows: TGTGCCAGCAGCCAAGGGCTAGCGGGGGGTGAGCAGTTCTTC.